One and the same sample provided the 3 T cell receptor beta chains below, sequenced in a study of Ad26.COV2.S vaccination and SARS-CoV-2 variants. Produced via immunoSEQ multiplex PCR; TCRdb's table is partial and in-frame only. The sample lists some 180,000 clones, 87% occurring once. This material consisted of peripheral blood, taken after recovery from COVID-19. The source of these receptors is a human donor who had recovered from COVID-19.

The chain employs TRBV25-1 and TRBJ1-2; tentative D call: TRBD1 (6 bases). CDR3 length: 15 residues. Trimming pared 2 bases from V and 7 bases from J, leaving 17 bases between. Germline loops: CDR1 MGHDK, CDR2 SYGVNS. CDR3 sequence reads: CASSEGNSGAAGYTF. CDR3 DNA sequence: TGTGCCAGCAGTGAAGGAAACTCGGGGGCGGCTGGCTACACCTTC.

The chain joins TRBV7-8 to TRBJ2-7, with D possibly TRBD2 on 7 matching bases. Trimming took 1 base from V and 0 from J, leaving 13 bases between them. The V gene's germline CDR1 is SGHVS and CDR2 FQNEAQ. This CDR3 is 16 amino acids long. Written as DNA, the CDR3 is TGTGCCAGCAGCTTAGGGCTAGGGGGGGGCTCCTACGAGCAGTACTTC. The encoded protein is CASSLGLGGGSYEQYF.

The chain couples TRBV7-9 to TRBJ2-1; 16 nucleotides line up with TRBD2. Germline CDR1 is SEHNR and CDR2 is FQNEAQ (reference sequence). The CDR3 loop spans 19 amino acids. Trimming removed 7 bases from V and 1 base from J; junction bases left unmatched: 10. CDR3 region: CASIRGGTSGRASYNEQFF. DNA for the CDR3: TGTGCCAGCATCCGAGGAGGGACTAGCGGGAGGGCGTCCTACAATGAGCAGTTCTTC.